The 10 T cell receptor beta chains listed next were all sequenced from one sample in a study of cytomegalovirus exposure and HLA in healthy donors. It was with 60 Vbeta and 13 Jbeta primers that the PCR ran. This table comes from immunoSEQ multiplex PCR, and its TCRdb copy is limited to in-frame clones, with some not included. The table lists about 150,000 clones, approximately 10% of them singletons. Source material: PBMCs. The receptor source for this set is a woman aged 40 to 50 in good health and CMV-seropositive.

This chain joins TRBV7-9 and TRBJ1-6; possible D gene TRBD1, 5 bases. The CDR3 loop spans 14 amino acids. Germline CDR1 and CDR2: SEHNR and FQNEAQ (reference sequence). Trimming shortened V by 5 bases and J by 10 bases, and 15 bases separated the two germline ends. Here the CDR3 DNA reads TGTGCCAGCAGCCCGACCGGGGGGGTATCACCCCTCCACTTT. Translated: CASSPTGGVSPLHF. Combining the CDR3 with reference TRBV7-9 and TRBJ1-6 gives the whole variable domain DTGVSQNPRHKITKRGQNVTFRCDPISEHNRLYWYRQTLGQGPEFLTYFQNEAQLEKSRLLSDRFSAERPKGSFSTLEIQRTEQGDSAMYLCASSPTGGVSPLHFGNGTRLTVT.

The chain links TRBV10-2 to TRBJ2-1; 8 bases agree with TRBD2. Germline V gives CDR1 WSHSY, CDR2 SAAADI. With 1 base clipped from V and 6 bases from J, the junction kept 5 bases outside the gene matches. The CDR3 is 15 amino acids. CDR3 coding DNA: TGCGCCAGCAGTGAGTATAGCGGGGCTCTCAATGAGCAGTTCTTC. Translation: CASSEYSGALNEQFF.

The chain joins TRBV4-1 to TRBJ2-1; 7 bases are a match to TRBD1. CDR3 length equals 17 residues. V shed 0 bases and J 2 bases; nucleotides not matched to a gene: 7. CDR1 is MGHRA, CDR2 YSYEKL, per germline. DNA for the CDR3: TGCGCCAGCAGCCAAGATTATGAGGGGGCCCCCTACAATGAGCAGTTCTTC. This encodes CASSQDYEGAPYNEQFF.

The chain's CDR3 is CASSPSSGGRGEQFF. In DNA, the CDR3 is TGTGCCAGCAGTCCGTCTAGCGGGGGGCGGGGTGAGCAGTTCTTC. This rearrangement joins TRBV6-5 to TRBJ2-1; TRBD2 aligns across 11 bases. Losses at the gene ends were 5 bases for V and 9 bases for J; bases not matched to a gene: 9. Germline V gene lookup returns CDR1 MNHEY and CDR2 SVGAGI. The CDR3 is 15 amino acids.

The chain is built from TRBV7-8 and TRBJ1-3; the D is unclear. Germline V gene lookup returns CDR1 SGHVS and CDR2 FQNEAQ. This CDR3 has 15 amino acids. The V and J ends lost 2 bases and 0 bases respectively, with 8 bases between them. The CDR3 DNA sequence: TGTGCCAGCAGCTTAAGAGGGCCCTCTGGAAACACCATATATTTT. It yields the protein CASSLRGPSGNTIYF.

The J gene is TRBJ1-4, the V gene TRBV7-9; 8 bases are a match to TRBD1. The ends lost 5 bases at V and 2 bases at J; junction bases unmatched: 7. This CDR3 has 16 amino acids. Germline V gene data show CDR1 as SEHNR and CDR2 as FQNEAQ (reference sequence). CDR3 protein: CASSPDRAVTNEKLFF. CDR3 in DNA: TGTGCCAGCAGCCCGGACAGGGCTGTCACTAATGAAAAACTGTTTTTT.

This clone appeared a few times. This chain uses TRBV7-2 with TRBJ1-1, with 8 bases matching TRBD1. CDR1 and CDR2 from the germline V gene are SGHTA and FQGNSA. The CDR3 covers 15 residues. V was clipped by 6 bases and J by 0 bases; unmatched bases: 6. CDR3 sequence (DNA): TGTGCCAGCAGTCTGGACAGGGCCCTGAACACTGAAGCTTTCTTT. It translates to CASSLDRALNTEAFF.

There are a few counts of this clone. The genes are TRBV19 and TRBJ2-7; D is possibly TRBD1 (5 bases). Trimming shortened V by 6 bases and J by 3 bases, and 21 bases separated the two germline ends. CDR1 is LNHDA, CDR2 SQIVND, per germline (reference sequence). The CDR3 covers 16 residues. The CDR3: CASSPQGQMSFYEQYF. As DNA, the CDR3 is TGTGCCAGTAGCCCCCAAGGACAAATGTCATTCTACGAGCAGTACTTC.

V and J are TRBV7-2 and TRBJ2-3, with TRBD2 matching over 10 bases. CDR3 length: 16 residues. Trimming took 3 bases from V and 5 from J; bases not matched to a gene: 8. CDR1 and CDR2 from the germline V gene are SGHTA and FQGNSA. The CDR3 loop is CASSFLAGAPIDTQYF. Written as DNA, the CDR3 is TGTGCCAGCAGCTTCCTAGCGGGGGCGCCAATAGATACGCAGTATTTT.

The chain recombines TRBV7-9 with TRBJ2-1; 10 bases are shared with TRBD2. Trimming took 1 base from V and 12 from J; bases not matched to a gene: 9. The CDR3 runs 15 residues. Germline V CDR1 and CDR2: SEHNR, FQNEAQ (reference sequence). The CDR3 DNA sequence: TGTGCCAGCAGCTTAGAACTAGCGGGGTGGGGGGGGCAGTTCTTC. Translation gives CASSLELAGWGGQFF.